Reported below is one T cell receptor (beta chain). The antigen it recognizes is unknown. The sample holds no much larger clone one base away, and base qualities are not on file. The data derive from a study of blood T cell repertoires in COVID-19 (dated by TCRdb to the early 2020s). Study-level background: The collaborator samples originated in the United States, Italy and Spain and spanned the acute and convalescent phases of COVID-19. The prospective study material was composed of cDNA or gDNA derived from T cells, B-cell-depleted T cells, or PBMCs. Deeply sampled blood TCRbeta repertoires from subjects exposed to, actively infected with, or recovered from COVID-19 were included in the dataset. The repertoires were released in a freely available public database meant as a resource for research on the immune response to SARS-CoV-2. The samples were drawn from two sources: the first 160 participants of the ongoing ImmuneRACE study, and 1,000 to 1,500 subjects contributed by 6 global collaborators. Nearly every sample came with metadata listing a de-identified subject ID, COVID-19 status, age in years and sex. Where available, HLA class I and class II types were taken from metadata supplied by the sample provider and were not determined by assay-based typing.

The study at large found these results: How much clinical and demographic metadata was included differed by source and by participant, and the metadata was provided uncurated.

The immunoSEQ Assay, a bias-controlled multiplex PCR, was used to amplify TCRbeta CDR3 regions from genomic DNA. Under the source paper's analysis protocol: The number of nucleated cells in each sample was estimated by amplification of reference gene primers within the assay. Sequence reads were collapsed and filtered to measure the absolute abundance of every unique TCRbeta CDR3 rearrangement. Productive Simpson clonality was computed per sample as the square root of Simpson's diversity index over productive rearrangements. TCRdb took this table from immuneACCESS and kept in-frame rearrangements with V and J called. Such tables lack part of the clones; where checked against another copy, unresolved V genes explain under half of the gap, and the rest is unexplained. Clone size and the V and J calls come from that table; the DNA yielded D and trimming. The sample includes around 270,000 clones, with about 87% observed a single time. Approximately 5.3% of the sample rests with the top ten.

V and J lose 3 bases and 8 bases, and a span of 13 bases separates them. The CDR1 and CDR2 encoded by the germline V gene (reference sequence) are GTSNPN and SVGIG. Including cysteine and phenylalanine, the CDR3 has 13 amino acids. Left in the record is the CDR3 DNA by itself, 39 bases read in frame from the first base. One collaborating source in Seattle enrolled patients during active infection and followed them longitudinally through the course of disease. Collaborating institutions collected whole blood in K2EDTA tubes following their own protocols. For TCRbeta analysis, collaborators shipped samples as frozen whole blood, isolated PBMCs, or DNA extracted from either of those sample types.

The receptor comes from a woman in her sixties with COVID-19, enrolled during active disease. Recombination joined TRBV30 with TRBJ1-4; the D gene is perhaps TRBD1, on 6 matching bases. Material for sequencing was peripheral blood. CDR3 reads: CAWRAGVKEKLFF. The nucleotide sequence reads TGTGCCTGGAGGGCAGGGGTTAAAGAAAAACTGTTTTTT.